Below are 30 T cell receptor beta chains sequenced from a single sample in a study of control samples from healthy donors and cancer patients. Produced via immunoSEQ multiplex PCR; TCRdb's table is partial and in-frame only. The profile shows tens of thousands of clones, 70% to 90% of them singletons. The specimen sequenced was blood. These receptors came from a man in his fifties in good health.

The chain links TRBV2 to TRBJ1-3; D call uncertain. CDR3 length: 13 amino acids. The germline gives CDR1 SNHLY, CDR2 FYNNEI. The germline V and J ends were trimmed by 9 bases and 2 bases, with 11 bases remaining between them. The CDR3 loop is CASQSGAGNTIYF. The CDR3 DNA is TGTGCCAGTCAAAGTGGAGCTGGAAACACCATATATTTT.

The chain uses TRBV7-9 and TRBJ1-1; D remains unclear. Germline V gene lookup returns CDR1 SEHNR and CDR2 FQNEAQ (reference sequence). Trimming removed 6 bases from V and 3 bases from J, with 11 bases in between. This CDR3 has 13 residues. In DNA form, the CDR3 reads TGTGCCAGCAGTCCCGCGGGAGACACTGAAGCTTTCTTT. Translation: CASSPAGDTEAFF.

This clone was picked up many times. This chain links TRBV7-2 with TRBJ1-5; 8 nucleotides align to TRBD1. V was clipped by 5 bases and J by 3 bases; unmatched bases: 9. Germline lookup yields CDR1 SGHTA and CDR2 FQGNSA. The CDR3 extends over 16 amino acids. The CDR3 sequence: CASSVGRDRINQPQHF. The CDR3 DNA is TGTGCCAGCAGCGTCGGTCGGGACAGGATCAATCAGCCCCAGCATTTT.

V usage is TRBV6-6 and J usage is TRBJ1-5, with 8 nucleotides matching TRBD1. Germline V gene lookup returns CDR1 MNHNY and CDR2 SVGAGI (reference sequence). The CDR3 extends over 14 amino acids. The V and J ends lost 2 bases and 6 bases, in that order; junction bases with no gene match: 3. The CDR3 DNA sequence: TGTGCCAGCAGTTACGGACAGGGTAGTCAGCCCCAGCATTTT. Residues: CASSYGQGSQPQHF.

The chain links TRBV11-2 to TRBJ2-1; 13 nucleotides agree with TRBD2. The V gene end was trimmed by 7 bases and the J gene end by 7 bases; junction bases not matched to a gene: 4. Germline lookup yields CDR1 SGHAT and CDR2 FQNNGV. This CDR3 is built from 14 residues. The CDR3 region has the DNA TGTGCCAGCACCTTGGGACTAGCGGGGAATGAGCAGTTCTTC. Protein product: CASTLGLAGNEQFF.

This chain connects TRBV2 to TRBJ2-2, with unresolved D. The V end lost 6 bases, the J end lost 4 bases, and 3 bases lay between the germline ends. The CDR3 is 11 residues long. Germline V gene lookup returns CDR1 SNHLY and CDR2 FYNNEI. The DNA of the CDR3 is TGTGCCAGCAGCCTCACCGGGGAGCTGTTTTTT. It specifies CASSLTGELFF. The whole variable domain, remainder taken from reference TRBV2 and TRBJ2-2, is EPEVTQTPSHQVTQMGQEVILRCVPISNHLYFYWYRQILGQKVEFLVSFYNNEISEKSEIFDDQFSVERPDGSNFTLKIRSTKLEDSAMYFCASSLTGELFFGEGSRLTVL.

This rearrangement joins TRBV5-4 to TRBJ1-2; D is possibly TRBD1 (5 bases). There are 14 residues in the CDR3. Trimming removed 5 bases from V and 0 bases from J, with 11 bases in between. Germline V lookup: CDR1 SGHNT, CDR2 YYREEE (reference sequence). CDR3 nucleotides: TGTGCCAGCAGGGGGGACGGAGCTAACTATGGCTACACCTTC. Its translation is CASRGDGANYGYTF. The full variable domain, with the rest looked up from reference TRBV5-4 and TRBJ1-2, is ETGVTQSPTHLIKTRGQQVTLRCSSQSGHNTVSWYQQALGQGPQFIFQYYREEENGRGNFPPRFSGLQFPNYSSELNVNALELDDSALYLCASRGDGANYGYTFGSGTRLTVV.

The chain couples TRBV9 to TRBJ1-4; D call uncertain. Germline CDR1 SGDLS, CDR2 YYNGEE. The CDR3 covers 15 residues. V was trimmed by 1 base and J by 4 bases, leaving 11 bases between them. CDR3 loop: CASSVLGQDNEKLFF. CDR3 nucleotides: TGTGCCAGCAGCGTATTAGGGCAAGATAATGAAAAACTGTTTTTT.

This rearrangement joins TRBV12-3 or TRBV12-4 to TRBJ1-1; maybe TRBD1 (6 bases). The germline V and J ends were trimmed by 2 bases and 6 bases, with 10 bases remaining between them. This CDR3 is built from 13 residues. The CDR3 loop reads CASSLQGNPEAFF. Written as DNA, the CDR3 is TGTGCCAGCAGTTTACAGGGGAATCCTGAAGCTTTCTTT.

This chain uses TRBV6-5 with TRBJ1-1, with D hard to call. The CDR3 is 14 residues long. Trimming stripped 0 bases from V and 2 bases from J, with 7 bases between. Germline V gene sequence: CDR1 MNHEY, CDR2 SVGAGI. The CDR3 region is CASSYSGVNTEAFF. CDR3 DNA sequence: TGTGCCAGCAGTTACTCCGGGGTTAACACTGAAGCTTTCTTT.

The CDR3 DNA follows: TGTGCCAGTAGTATTGGGCTAGCGGGGGGCACCGGGGAGCTGTTTTTT. It encodes CASSIGLAGGTGELFF. This chain links TRBV19 with TRBJ2-2, with 11 nucleotides matching TRBD2. V lost 3 bases to trimming and J lost 4 bases; unmatched junction nucleotides: 4. CDR3 size: 16 residues. The germline CDR1 and CDR2 sequences are LNHDA and SQIVND (reference sequence).

This chain uses TRBV19 with TRBJ1-6; the match to TRBD1 covers 7 bases. The J segment lost 5 bases and the V segment lost 1 base, leaving 8 bases of the junction unmatched. The CDR3 spans 17 residues. Germline assignment: CDR1 LNHDA and CDR2 SQIVND (reference sequence). The CDR3 DNA follows: TGTGCCAGTAGTATAGCGACAGGGACGAAGAATAATTCACCCCTCCACTTT. Amino acids: CASSIATGTKNNSPLHF.

V gene TRBV5-1 combines with J gene TRBJ1-2; tentatively, D is TRBD1 (6 bases). Germline V CDR1 and CDR2: SGHRS, YFSETQ. Between the trimmed V and J ends, which lost 4 bases and 2 bases, there was a span of 12 bases. CDR3 size: 14 residues. CDR3 protein: CASSPFTGNYGYTF. DNA for the CDR3: TGCGCCAGCAGCCCCTTTACAGGGAACTATGGCTACACCTTC.

This clone was seen more than once but under ten times. This chain connects TRBV27 to TRBJ2-3; D gene unclear. Deletions cut 4 bases from V and 6 bases from J, with 8 bases between. CDR1 and CDR2 (germline): MNHEY, SMNVEV (reference sequence). The CDR3 totals 12 residues. The CDR3: CASSSVSDTQYF. The CDR3 coding sequence is TGTGCCAGCAGTTCCGTATCCGATACGCAGTATTTT.

V usage is TRBV9 and J usage is TRBJ1-2; the match to TRBD1 covers 8 bases. The CDR3 contains 13 residues. Losses at the gene ends were 4 bases for V and 5 bases for J; bases not matched to a gene: 4. Germline CDR1 and CDR2: SGDLS and YYNGEE. CDR3 amino acids: CASSLDRGYGYTF. CDR3 in DNA: TGTGCCAGCAGCTTAGACAGGGGATATGGCTACACCTTC.

This chain links TRBV6-6 with TRBJ1-5; a possible D gene is TRBD1 (5 bases). This CDR3 is built from 12 residues. V was pared by 9 bases and J by 5 bases, with 11 bases between. From germline, CDR1 is MNHNY and CDR2 SVGAGI (reference sequence). Here the CDR3 DNA reads TGTGCCAGTCAGACAGCTTATCAGCCCCAGCATTTT. Its translation: CASQTAYQPQHF.

V is TRBV5-4 and J is TRBJ1-1, with 10 bases matching TRBD1. V lost 3 bases, J lost 1 base, and 0 bases stayed unmatched. Germline lookup yields CDR1 SGHNT and CDR2 YYREEE (reference sequence). CDR3 length: 14 residues. CDR3 nucleotide sequence: TGTGCCAGCAGCTGGGACAGGGGGAACACTGAAGCTTTCTTT. Encoded protein: CASSWDRGNTEAFF.

In DNA, the CDR3 is TGTGCCAGCAGCGTAGTAGGCAGGGGGGCGAACACTGAAGCTTTCTTT. Residues: CASSVVGRGANTEAFF. This rearrangement joins TRBV9 to TRBJ1-1, with TRBD1 matching over 7 bases. The CDR3 consists of 16 residues. The V segment lost 0 bases and the J segment 1 base; nucleotides outside the gene matches: 6. Germline loops: CDR1 SGDLS, CDR2 YYNGEE. Using reference TRBV9 and TRBJ1-1 for the parts outside the CDR3, the full variable domain is DSGVTQTPKHLITATGQRVTLRCSPRSGDLSVYWYQQSLDQGLQFLIQYYNGEERAKGNILERFSAQQFPDLHSELNLSSLELGDSALYFCASSVVGRGANTEAFFGQGTRLTVV.

The rearrangement links TRBV2 to TRBJ2-2, with D maybe TRBD2 (6 bases). This CDR3 has 15 residues. The germline CDR1 and CDR2 sequences are SNHLY and FYNNEI. V lost 6 bases and J lost 1, with 12 bases in between. This CDR3 is CASRAGTGNTGELFF. For the CDR3, the DNA is TGTGCCAGCAGGGCCGGGACTGGGAACACCGGGGAGCTGTTTTTT.

This clone showed up just a few times. V gene TRBV11-1 combines with J gene TRBJ1-5; tentative D call: TRBD1 (6 bases). Germline-derived CDR1 and CDR2 are SGHAT and FQDESV (reference sequence). The CDR3 extends over 13 amino acids. The ends were cut back, 6 bases at V and 4 bases at J, with 10 bases in the middle. The CDR3 here is CASSSTGNQPQHF. DNA for the CDR3: TGTGCCAGCAGTTCAACAGGGAATCAGCCCCAGCATTTT. Drawing the rest from reference TRBV11-1 and TRBJ1-5, the complete variable domain is EAEVAQSPRYKITEKSQAVAFWCDPISGHATLYWYRQILGQGPELLVQFQDESVVDDSQLPKDRFSAERLKGVDSTLKIQPAELGDSAMYLCASSSTGNQPQHFGDGTRLSIL.

The chain has TRBV10-3 and TRBJ1-6; D is perhaps TRBD1 (5 bases). Per germline, CDR1 ENHRY and CDR2 SYGVKD. The CDR3 contains 13 residues. Trimming shortened V by 11 bases and J by 7 bases, and 15 bases separated the two germline ends. CDR3 region: CAATGRTNSPLHF. The CDR3 DNA reads as TGTGCCGCGACGGGACGGACAAATTCACCCCTCCACTTT.

V and J are TRBV6-5 and TRBJ1-2; 7 bases are shared with TRBD1. Germline CDR1 reads MNHEY; CDR2 reads SVGAGI. V trimming: 6 bases; J trimming: 8 bases; junction bases outside the gene matches: 9. CDR3 length: 13 residues. CDR3 sequence (DNA): TGTGCCAGCAGGGGGACAGCGGGTGGGGGCTACACCTTC. Translating gives CASRGTAGGGYTF.

This clone was counted between two and nine times. The chain links TRBV9 to TRBJ2-1, with no clear D. The CDR3 contains 13 residues. Germline assignment: CDR1 SGDLS and CDR2 YYNGEE. V was shortened by 2 bases and J by 8 bases, with 11 bases between the two germline ends. CDR3 region: CASSVFRSDEQFF. The CDR3 DNA sequence: TGTGCCAGCAGCGTTTTTAGGTCCGATGAGCAGTTCTTC. The entire variable domain, with the rest obtained from reference TRBV9 and TRBJ2-1, is as follows: DSGVTQTPKHLITATGQRVTLRCSPRSGDLSVYWYQQSLDQGLQFLIQYYNGEERAKGNILERFSAQQFPDLHSELNLSSLELGDSALYFCASSVFRSDEQFFGPGTRLTVL.

The rearrangement links TRBV30 to TRBJ1-5; possibly TRBD1 for D (5 bases). V was pared by 2 bases and J by 6 bases, with 11 bases between. The germline gives CDR1 GTSNPN, CDR2 SVGIG (reference sequence). CDR3 length: 13 amino acids. The CDR3 sequence is CAWSPGFAQPQHF. CDR3 DNA: TGTGCCTGGAGTCCAGGGTTCGCTCAGCCCCAGCATTTT.

The count of this clone is one. The rearrangement links TRBV21-1 to TRBJ2-1; the table calls TRBD1, which could not be checked here. TRBV21-1 is annotated as a pseudogene. The CDR3 sequence is 18 residues long. The DNA for the CDR3 is TGTGCCAGCACCGCCGTTCGGCAGGTTACTCGAAGGTACAATGAGCAGTTCTTC. The encoded protein is CASTAVRQVTRRYNEQFF.

The V gene is TRBV10-1, the J gene TRBJ2-7; possibly TRBD2 for D (6 bases). V shed 6 bases and J shed 6 bases, with 12 bases lying between them. Germline-derived CDR1 and CDR2 are WNHNN and SYGVQD (reference sequence). There are 12 residues in the CDR3. The CDR3 bases are TGCGCCAGCAGCGGACTAACCGCCGAGCAGTACTTC. Amino acids: CASSGLTAEQYF.

The chain has TRBV5-1 and TRBJ2-7; no reliable D call. The CDR3 extends over 16 amino acids. V was cut by 5 bases and J by 0 bases, with 18 bases left in between. Germline CDR1 is SGHRS and CDR2 is YFSETQ. In DNA form, the CDR3 reads TGCGCCAGCAGGAACCCCGGCATGGCCCACTCCTACGAGCAGTACTTC. This encodes CASRNPGMAHSYEQYF.

The gene calls are TRBV19 and TRBJ2-7; possible D gene TRBD1, 8 bases. The CDR3 contains 15 residues. Germline CDR1 is LNHDA and CDR2 is SQIVND (reference sequence). V lost 9 bases to trimming and J lost 1 base, with 19 bases between them. CDR3 sequence reads: CASGPGQGLSYEQYF. CDR3 coding DNA: TGTGCCAGCGGACCCGGACAGGGACTATCCTACGAGCAGTACTTC.

The CDR3 DNA is TGTGCCAGTAGTATAGGGCCGACAGGGGGCCCTCTGGGGGCCAACGTCCTGACTTTC. It codes for CASSIGPTGGPLGANVLTF. The chain has TRBV19 and TRBJ2-6; TRBD1 agrees at 10 bases. This CDR3 contains 19 residues. The germline gives CDR1 LNHDA, CDR2 SQIVND (reference sequence). V shed 1 base and J 4 bases; nucleotides not matched to a gene: 10.

The chain recombines TRBV2 with TRBJ2-7; D is perhaps TRBD2 (5 bases). V dropped 8 bases and J dropped 4 bases, with 9 bases sitting between them. CDR1 SNHLY and CDR2 FYNNEI come from the germline V gene. The CDR3 contains 11 residues. CDR3 bases: TGTGCCAGCCGAGGGAGTTACGAGCAGTACTTC. Protein: CASRGSYEQYF.